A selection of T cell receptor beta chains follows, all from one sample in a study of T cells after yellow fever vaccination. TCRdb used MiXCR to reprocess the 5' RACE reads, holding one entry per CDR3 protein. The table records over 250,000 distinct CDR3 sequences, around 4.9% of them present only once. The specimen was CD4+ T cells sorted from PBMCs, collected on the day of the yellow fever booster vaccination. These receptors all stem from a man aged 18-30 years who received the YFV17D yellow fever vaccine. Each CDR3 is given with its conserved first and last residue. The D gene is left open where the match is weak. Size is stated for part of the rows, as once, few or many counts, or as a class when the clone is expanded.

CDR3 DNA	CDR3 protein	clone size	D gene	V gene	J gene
TGCGCCAGCAGCTTCTCGGCAGATCTCTACAATGAGCAGTTCTTC	CASSFSADLYNEQFF	many	.	TRBV5-1	TRBJ2-1
TGTGCCAGCAGTGAATTACAGGGGTCCTACAATGAGCAGTTCTTC	CASSELQGSYNEQFF	many	TRBD1	TRBV6-1	TRBJ2-1
TGTGCCAGTAGCGGGGTGGAGACCCAGTACTTC	CASSGVETQYF	many	TRBD2	TRBV7-9	TRBJ2-5
TGCAGCGTTGACCCACTCCAGGAGACCCAGTACTTC	CSVDPLQETQYF	many	.	TRBV29-1	TRBJ2-5
TGTGCCAGCAGTGAAGCTTGGGGTGTTGGCACAGATACGCAGTATTTT	CASSEAWGVGTDTQYF	few	.	TRBV6-1	TRBJ2-3
TGTGCCAGCAGCTCCCCGGGACTGACTCTGGTTACGCAGTATTTT	CASSSPGLTLVTQYF	.	.	TRBV9	TRBJ2-3
TGCAGTGCGGGGTACAGAGATTTCCAGCCCCAGCATTTT	CSAGYRDFQPQHF	many	.	TRBV20-1	TRBJ1-5
TGCGCCAGCAGCCAGGCGAGTAACTATGGCTACACCTTC	CASSQASNYGYTF	many	.	TRBV4-3	TRBJ1-2
TGTGCCTGGAAAAGGGGAACTGAAGCTTTCTTT	CAWKRGTEAFF	.	.	TRBV30	TRBJ1-1
TGCAGTGCTAGAGATGCAGGGTTTAGCAATCAGCCCCAGCATTTT	CSARDAGFSNQPQHF	.	.	TRBV20-1	TRBJ1-5
TGCGCCAGCAGCCAACCGACAGGATCCTACGAGCAGTACTTC	CASSQPTGSYEQYF	.	.	TRBV4-1	TRBJ2-7
TGTGCCAGCAGCGCTGGCGTATCCGGAAACAATGAGCAGTTCTTC	CASSAGVSGNNEQFF	many	.	TRBV7-8	TRBJ2-1
TGCAGTGCACATCGACTAGCTCCGCAGTATTTT	CSAHRLAPQYF	.	TRBD2	TRBV20-1	TRBJ2-3
TGTGCCAGCAGCTTGGGAACAACTAATGAAAAACTGTTTTTT	CASSLGTTNEKLFF	few	.	TRBV5-4	TRBJ1-4
TGTGCCAGCAGTCTAACAGGGCATAACCGCGAAACCTATAATTCACCCCTCCACTTT	CASSLTGHNRETYNSPLHF	few	.	TRBV6-6	TRBJ1-6
TGTGCCAGCAGCAACACAGATACGCAGTATTTT	CASSNTDTQYF	many	.	TRBV21-1	TRBJ2-3
TGCGCCAGCAGCCAAGGGGGGGGGACTTTTACCTACGAGCAGTACTTC	CASSQGGGTFTYEQYF	many	TRBD2	TRBV4-3	TRBJ2-7
TGTGCCAGCTCACCACCCCAGTCTTCGAACACCGGGGAGCTGTTTTTT	CASSPPQSSNTGELFF	few	.	TRBV18	TRBJ2-2
TGTGCCAGCTCACCATCACCGGGACAGGGCTACGAGCAGTACTTC	CASSPSPGQGYEQYF	.	TRBD1	TRBV18	TRBJ2-7
TGTGCCAGCTCACCAGGTATACGCCGTGGTAACTATGGCTACACCTTC	CASSPGIRRGNYGYTF	many	.	TRBV18	TRBJ1-2
TGCGCCAGCGCCGGGGGGACTGAAGCTTTCTTT	CASAGGTEAFF	many	.	TRBV5-1	TRBJ1-1
TGCGCCAGCAGCTTGGGAGGTAGCGCAAGCCAAGAGACCCAGTACTTC	CASSLGGSASQETQYF	few	.	TRBV5-1	TRBJ2-5
TGTGCCAGCAGCCTAGCTAGTTACAATGAGCAGTTCTTC	CASSLASYNEQFF	many	.	TRBV5-1	TRBJ2-1
TGTGCCAGCAGCTTAATTTTAACAGGGAGGACAGATACGCAGTATTTT	CASSLILTGRTDTQYF	many	.	TRBV7-9	TRBJ2-3
TGTGCCAGCAGCTTAGAGGGCTGGGGTTACGAGCAGTACTTC	CASSLEGWGYEQYF	few	.	TRBV7-2	TRBJ2-7
TGTGCCAGCAGGCCGGGACTCGAACGTTTCACCGGGGAGCTGTTTTTT	CASRPGLERFTGELFF	many	.	TRBV6-5	TRBJ2-2
TGTGCCAGCAGTCCTCCCCTTTGGGGGGGAAACACCATATATTTT	CASSPPLWGGNTIYF	few	.	TRBV28	TRBJ1-3
TGTGCCAGCAGCCTCGGGGGCCCCCAGGATCAGCCCCAGCATTTT	CASSLGGPQDQPQHF	.	.	TRBV6-5	TRBJ1-5
TGTGCCAGCTGTCGACTAGCGGGGGGAAACAATGAGCAGTTCTTC	CASCRLAGGNNEQFF	few	TRBD2	TRBV6-1	TRBJ2-1
TGCGCCAGCAGCCAAGATCTGGAGGAGACCCAGTACTTC	CASSQDLEETQYF	few	.	TRBV4-3	TRBJ2-5
TGCAGTGCTACGTGGGTAGCGGGGTCCTACGAGCAGTACTTC	CSATWVAGSYEQYF	.	TRBD2	TRBV20-1	TRBJ2-7
TGTGCCAGCAGTTACACCTACGCCCGCGGGAGGTCCTACAATGAGCAGTTCTTC	CASSYTYARGRSYNEQFF	few	TRBD2	TRBV6-2/TRBV6-3	TRBJ2-1
TGTGCCAGCACCCGGCGGCTAGGGGGAGATACGCAGTATTTT	CASTRRLGGDTQYF	few	.	TRBV12-3/TRBV12-4	TRBJ2-3
TGTGCCAGCACCCTACAGGGGGCAGATACGCAGTATTTT	CASTLQGADTQYF	.	TRBD1	TRBV25-1	TRBJ2-3
TGTGCCAGCAGTTTAGAGGGTCCTGAGCAGTTCTTC	CASSLEGPEQFF	few	.	TRBV12-3/TRBV12-4	TRBJ2-1
TGTGCCAGCAGTTTAGGGGGACTATTCTACGAGCAGTACTTC	CASSLGGLFYEQYF	many	TRBD2	TRBV12-3/TRBV12-4	TRBJ2-7
TGTGCCAGCAGTTTCTCGCCGGGACAGGGGAACTATGGCTACACCTTC	CASSFSPGQGNYGYTF	.	TRBD1	TRBV6-5	TRBJ1-2
TGCAGTGCCCAGCGGGGGCCAGATACGCAGTATTTT	CSAQRGPDTQYF	few	TRBD2	TRBV20-1	TRBJ2-3
TGCGCCAGCAGGCCGACAGCGCACCCTAACTATGGCTACACCTTC	CASRPTAHPNYGYTF	.	.	TRBV5-1	TRBJ1-2
TGTGCCAGCAGCAGCCAGGGGTGGGGATCACCCCTCCACTTT	CASSSQGWGSPLHF	many	.	TRBV7-9	TRBJ1-6
TGTGCCAGCAGCGGACAGGCGAACACTGAAGCTTTCTTT	CASSGQANTEAFF	many	TRBD1	TRBV7-6	TRBJ1-1
TGTGCCAGCAGTACGCTCGCGGGGGGGAAAAACATTCAGTACTTC	CASSTLAGGKNIQYF	few	TRBD2	TRBV28	TRBJ2-4
TGTGCCACCCAGACAGGGGGGAGAAGCGCTGAAGCTTTCTTT	CATQTGGRSAEAFF	many	TRBD1	TRBV10-3	TRBJ1-1
TGCAGTGCAGAGATCCGGGACGCGAGCTATGGCTACACCTTC	CSAEIRDASYGYTF	few	.	TRBV20-1	TRBJ1-2
TGTGCCAGCAGCTTGACCCCCAATCAGCCCCAGCATTTT	CASSLTPNQPQHF	few	.	TRBV5-6	TRBJ1-5
TGCGCCAGCAAAGACAGAAGAATGAACACTGAAGCTTTCTTT	CASKDRRMNTEAFF	few	.	TRBV5-1	TRBJ1-1
TGTGCCTGGAGTCCGCCGGGCCCTTACCATGAGCAGTTCTTC	CAWSPPGPYHEQFF	.	.	TRBV30	TRBJ2-1